Each of the 27 T cell receptor beta chains below was sequenced from the same sample in a study of control samples from healthy donors and cancer patients. Data came from immunoSEQ multiplex PCR; TCRdb stores just in-frame clones and leaves some out. The profile shows roughly 89,000 clones, 91% of them singletons. The sequencing sample was made of blood. The receptors were gathered from a man aged 50-59 years in good health.

This clone was found a few times. The chain couples TRBV29-1 to TRBJ1-2, with D possibly matching TRBD1 (5 bases). The CDR3 sequence is 15 residues long. Trimming left V 3 bases short and J 4 bases short, with 18 bases between. From germline, CDR1 is SQVTM and CDR2 ANQGSEA. The DNA of the CDR3 is TGCAGCGTTGAGGGGGTAGGGGCAGGAACCTATGGCTACACCTTC. Translating gives CSVEGVGAGTYGYTF.

Regarding this clone: It is likely a read error: a sequence one base away is far more abundant. The chain employs TRBV3-1 (or the pseudogene TRBV3-2) and TRBJ1-1; possible D gene TRBD1, 5 bases. The CDR3 extends over 12 amino acids. Deletions cut 3 bases from V and 7 bases from J, with 9 bases between. Germline CDR1 is LGHDT and CDR2 is YNNKEL (reference sequence). This chain's CDR3 is CASSQGTLEAFF. In DNA form, the CDR3 reads TGTGCCAGCAGCCAGGGGACTCTTGAAGCTTTCTTT.

The rearrangement joins TRBV5-1 to TRBJ1-3, with unresolved D. The CDR3 totals 15 residues. Trimming took off 0 bases at V and 2 bases at J, with 9 bases between the two ends. In germline, CDR1 is SGHRS, CDR2 YFSETQ. The CDR3 DNA follows: TGCGCCAGCAGCTTGGATTCCCCCACTGGAAACACCATATATTTT. Residues: CASSLDSPTGNTIYF. The complete variable domain, with remaining parts taken from reference TRBV5-1 and TRBJ1-3, reads KAGVTQTPRYLIKTRGQQVTLSCSPISGHRSVSWYQQTPGQGLQFLFEYFSETQRNKGNFPGRFSGRQFSNSRSEMNVSTLELGDSALYLCASSLDSPTGNTIYFGEGSWLTVV.

The chain links TRBV9 to TRBJ1-6; 9 nucleotides align to TRBD1. This CDR3 is 15 amino acids long. The V gene end was trimmed by 0 bases and the J gene end by 9 bases; junction bases not matched to a gene: 4. Germline V lookup: CDR1 SGDLS, CDR2 YYNGEE. DNA of the CDR3: TGTGCCAGCAGCGTAGACGGGACAGGGCTTTCACCCCTCCACTTT. Translated: CASSVDGTGLSPLHF.

The J gene is TRBJ2-1, the V gene TRBV30; D gene uncertain. The CDR3 sequence is 14 residues long. The V end lost 0 bases, the J end lost 3 bases, and 9 bases lay between the germline ends. Per the germline V gene, CDR1 is GTSNPN and CDR2 is SVGIG (reference sequence). CDR3 DNA: TGTGCCTGGAGTGTGGACGGTGGCTACAATGAGCAGTTCTTC. Protein: CAWSVDGGYNEQFF.

The chain combines TRBV5-6 with TRBJ1-1; a weak D match, TRBD1 (5 bases). There are 13 residues in the CDR3. Germline V gene data show CDR1 as SGHDT and CDR2 as YYEEEE. Trimming stripped 4 bases from V and 0 bases from J, with 7 bases between. This CDR3 reads CASSLGLNTEAFF. Here the CDR3 DNA reads TGTGCCAGCAGCCTGGGACTGAACACTGAAGCTTTCTTT.

The CDR3 region is CASRLDVRAFF. CDR3 DNA sequence: TGTGCCAGCAGGCTGGACGTTCGAGCTTTCTTT. The chain has TRBV11-2 and TRBJ1-1; no clear D gene. There are 11 residues in the CDR3. CDR1 and CDR2 (germline): SGHAT, FQNNGV. The V gene lost 6 bases and the J gene lost 10 bases, with 12 bases spanning the gap.

The chain is built from TRBV12-3 or TRBV12-4 and TRBJ1-1; perhaps TRBD1 as D (5 bases). V shed 7 bases and J shed 6 bases, with 15 bases lying between them. The CDR3 contains 13 residues. The CDR3 DNA reads as TGTGCCAGCACCCAACAGGTTATAGCTGAAGCTTTCTTT. It codes for CASTQQVIAEAFF.

This chain uses TRBV30 with TRBJ2-2; 9 positions match TRBD2. The V segment lost 6 bases and the J segment 1 base; nucleotides outside the gene matches: 6. Per germline, CDR1 GTSNPN and CDR2 SVGIG (reference sequence). The length of the CDR3 is 15 residues. Written as DNA, the CDR3 is TGTGCCTGTAACAGCGGGGGGCAGAACACCGGGGAGCTGTTTTTT. Amino acids: CACNSGGQNTGELFF.

J is TRBJ1-5 and V is TRBV19; a weak D match, TRBD1 (5 bases). V was pared by 5 bases and J by 5 bases, with 19 bases between. The CDR3 has 16 amino acids. Germline V gene data show CDR1 as LNHDA and CDR2 as SQIVND (reference sequence). The CDR3 spells CASSFRTVTGDQPQHF. CDR3 nucleotide sequence: TGTGCCAGTAGTTTCCGGACGGTGACGGGGGATCAGCCCCAGCATTTT.

This clone has only a few counts. This sequence joins TRBV5-6 and TRBJ1-3; possibly TRBD1 for D (6 bases). Germline values: CDR1 SGHDT, CDR2 YYEEEE. The CDR3 is made up of 15 amino acids. Trimming took 1 base from V and 4 from J, leaving 12 bases between them. CDR3 DNA: TGTGCCAGCAGCTTGACGGGGGCCTGGGGAAACACCATATATTTT. This gives the protein CASSLTGAWGNTIYF. The whole variable domain, remainder taken from reference TRBV5-6 and TRBJ1-3, is DAGVTQSPTHLIKTRGQQVTLRCSPKSGHDTVSWYQQALGQGPQFIFQYYEEEERQRGNFPDRFSGHQFPNYSSELNVNALLLGDSALYLCASSLTGAWGNTIYFGEGSWLTVV.

The CDR3 is CASSLDRGFSYEQYF. CDR3 nucleotide sequence: TGTGCCAGCAGCTTGGACCGGGGCTTCTCCTACGAGCAGTACTTC. The chain has TRBV5-6 and TRBJ2-7; perhaps D is TRBD1 or TRBD2 (5 bases each). With 0 bases removed from V and 0 bases from J, the gap between germline ends came to 10 bases. The CDR3 is 15 residues long. Germline V gene lookup returns CDR1 SGHDT and CDR2 YYEEEE. Based on the CDR3 plus reference TRBV5-6 and TRBJ2-7, the full variable domain is DAGVTQSPTHLIKTRGQQVTLRCSPKSGHDTVSWYQQALGQGPQFIFQYYEEEERQRGNFPDRFSGHQFPNYSSELNVNALLLGDSALYLCASSLDRGFSYEQYFGPGTRLTVT.

This rearrangement joins TRBV11-2 to TRBJ1-2, with 8 bases that match TRBD1. The CDR3 is 17 residues long. The V and J ends lost 6 bases and 5 bases, in that order; junction bases with no gene match: 17. The germline gives CDR1 SGHAT, CDR2 FQNNGV. In DNA, the CDR3 is TGTGCCAGCAGGCGGGGGACAGGTGGGACAGCTTTTTATGGCTACACCTTC. Translating gives CASRRGTGGTAFYGYTF.

This clone was found once. The chain couples TRBV6-5 to TRBJ1-2; tentatively, D is TRBD1 (5 bases). Germline values: CDR1 MNHEY, CDR2 SVGAGI. The CDR3 runs to 15 residues. V dropped 8 bases and J dropped 1 base, with 17 bases sitting between them. The CDR3: CASGRQAGLNYGYTF. CDR3 nucleotides: TGTGCCAGCGGAAGGCAGGCAGGGCTTAACTATGGCTACACCTTC.

The chain combines TRBV6-5 with TRBJ2-5; a possible D gene is TRBD1 (5 bases). Germline V CDR1 and CDR2: MNHEY, SVGAGI. This CDR3 comprises 11 residues. Trimming removed 8 bases at V and 7 bases at J, with 11 bases between. For the CDR3, the DNA is TGTGCCAGCCAGGGCCTAGGGACCCAGTACTTC. As protein: CASQGLGTQYF.

The chain is built from TRBV5-5 and TRBJ1-2; D is ambiguous. Trimming stripped 4 bases from V and 1 base from J, with 17 bases between. Germline-derived CDR1 and CDR2 are SGHKS and YYEKEE (reference sequence). The CDR3 length is 16 residues. CDR3 coding DNA: TGTGCCAGCAGCCCTGTCGGCGGCGGGTTTAACTATGGCTACACCTTC. Translation: CASSPVGGGFNYGYTF.

The chain has TRBV5-1 and TRBJ2-7; D possibly uses TRBD1 or TRBD2 (5 bases each). Trimming took 7 bases from V and 3 from J, leaving 20 bases between them. The CDR3 is 15 residues long. The V gene's germline CDR1 is SGHRS and CDR2 YFSETQ. The CDR3 DNA reads TGCGCCAGCGCCGACGGGACGTCGGTCCGCTACGAGCAGTACTTC. This gives the protein CASADGTSVRYEQYF.

This chain links TRBV6-1 with TRBJ1-1; the D is unclear. The CDR3 has 14 residues. V gave up 2 bases and J gave up 11 bases, with 18 bases separating them. Germline-derived CDR1 and CDR2 are MNHNS and SASEGT. The CDR3 coding sequence is TGTGCCAGCAGTGAAATTGAGAGTGGCTCGACGGCTTTCTTT. This codes for CASSEIESGSTAFF.

This clone was detected a few times. This chain joins TRBV19 and TRBJ1-5; D is undetermined. The CDR3 covers 13 residues. CDR1 LNHDA and CDR2 SQIVND come from the germline V gene (reference sequence). V lost 1 base and J lost 7, with 8 bases in between. The CDR3 coding sequence is TGTGCCAGTAGTATAGCCCCTCAGCAGCCCCAGCATTTT. Translation gives CASSIAPQQPQHF.

This clone was seen a few times. The chain employs TRBV5-1 and TRBJ2-7; D might be TRBD1 (6 bases). The CDR3 runs to 15 residues. Germline values: CDR1 SGHRS, CDR2 YFSETQ. Trimming removed 0 bases from V and 4 bases from J, with 14 bases in between. The CDR3 nucleotides are TGCGCCAGCAGCTTGGCGTGGGGGCGTCTTTACGAGCAGTACTTC. Translating gives CASSLAWGRLYEQYF.

The J gene is TRBJ2-7, the V gene TRBV29-1; the match to TRBD2 covers 9 bases. The germline V gene encodes CDR1 SQVTM and CDR2 ANQGSEA. V dropped 3 bases and J dropped 3; count of bases not matched to a gene: 6. This CDR3 spans 14 amino acids. The CDR3 reads CSVEVRAGGYEQYF. The CDR3 nucleotides read TGCAGCGTTGAGGTCCGAGCGGGGGGCTACGAGCAGTACTTC.

V and J are TRBV11-3 and TRBJ1-1; D may be TRBD1 (6 bases). The germline CDR1 and CDR2 sequences are SGHNT and YENEEA. The CDR3 extends over 16 amino acids. Trimming stripped 1 base from V and 5 bases from J, with 17 bases between. The CDR3 spells CASSLAGPGVGTEAFF. CDR3 in DNA: TGTGCCAGCAGCTTAGCCGGGCCAGGGGTTGGAACTGAAGCTTTCTTT.

V and J are TRBV12-3 or TRBV12-4 and TRBJ1-1; D ambiguous. This CDR3 has 11 residues. V dropped 3 bases and J dropped 6 bases, with 5 bases sitting between them. Here the CDR3 DNA reads TGTGCCAGCAGTTTTTTCGCTGAAGCTTTCTTT. Its protein product is CASSFFAEAFF.

This clone was observed a handful of times. The chain couples TRBV3-1 (or the pseudogene TRBV3-2) to TRBJ2-1; no clear D. There are 14 residues in the CDR3. V lost 4 bases and J lost 0, with 7 bases in between. The V gene's germline CDR1 is LGHDT and CDR2 YNNKEL (reference sequence). The CDR3 DNA follows: TGTGCCAGCAGCCCCCCGAGCTCCTACAATGAGCAGTTCTTC. This sequence encodes CASSPPSSYNEQFF.

V gene TRBV19 combines with J gene TRBJ2-7, with D perhaps TRBD1 or TRBD2 (5 bases each). Germline V gene lookup returns CDR1 LNHDA and CDR2 SQIVND (reference sequence). V was pared by 3 bases and J by 5 bases, with 23 bases between. The CDR3 runs to 17 residues. The CDR3 reads CASSMSRFGDGVHEQYF. CDR3 nucleotide sequence: TGTGCCAGTAGTATGTCCAGGTTCGGGGACGGAGTCCACGAGCAGTACTTC.

Written as DNA, the CDR3 is TGTGCCAGCAGCGCAACCAAGAATCAGCCCCAGCATTTT. Translating it yields CASSATKNQPQHF. The chain is built from TRBV27 and TRBJ1-5; D not certain. Trimming removed 6 bases at V and 4 bases at J, with 10 bases between. Germline V CDR1 and CDR2: MNHEY, SMNVEV (reference sequence). The CDR3 runs 13 residues.

This clone came up once. The same CDR3 arises from other DNA sequences in this sample as well. The gene calls are TRBV18 and TRBJ1-5; D is undetermined. Germline assignment: CDR1 KGHSH and CDR2 LQKENI. V was clipped by 4 bases and J by 1 base, with 5 bases between them. The CDR3 runs to 13 residues. CDR3 DNA sequence: TGTGCCAGCTCACGGGAAAGCAATCAGCCCCAGCATTTT. Translation gives CASSRESNQPQHF.